This T cell receptor beta chain was captured by sequencing in a study of shared clonotypes between healthy human individuals. Study as a whole: Each donor contributed plates that comprised three CD4 naive, three CD4 memory, two CD8 naive and one CD8 memory.

Concerning this clone itself: What it recognizes is unknown.

The V and J ends lost 4 bases and 3 bases, in that order; junction bases with no gene match: 5. Germline lookup yields CDR1 SGHNT and CDR2 YYREEE (reference sequence). The length of the CDR3 is 15 residues. Whole-study results and caveats: On the whole, naive subsets had larger estimated richness than memory subsets had. Shared clonotypes: about 5.3% naive CD4, around 3.5% naive CD8, 2.3% memory CD4, around 0.4% memory CD8.

As defined, naive CD8 cells were CD45RO-negative and positively selected for CCR7, with terminally differentiated effector memory CD45RA+ cells excluded. Every subset had its genomic DNA shared out evenly among several immunoSEQ plates. Method: immunoSEQ multiplex PCR; TCRdb's copy keeps in-frame clones and lacks some. This sample has over 2 million clones, with less than 95% found just once. Sequencing was carried out using naive CD8+ T cells sorted from blood. The genes are TRBV5-4 and TRBJ2-3; 10 nucleotides line up with TRBD1. The TCR comes from a young man in good health. The CDR3 bases are TGTGCCAGCAGCGCGGGACAGGGGACGACAGATACGCAGTATTTT. The encoded protein is CASSAGQGTTDTQYF. Combining the CDR3 with reference TRBV5-4 and TRBJ2-3 gives the whole variable domain ETGVTQSPTHLIKTRGQQVTLRCSSQSGHNTVSWYQQALGQGPQFIFQYYREEENGRGNFPPRFSGLQFPNYSSELNVNALELDDSALYLCASSAGQGTTDTQYFGPGTRLTVL.